The clone carrying this TCR beta chain was detected only a few times. The antigen remains undetermined. The CDR3 totals 14 residues. Trimming shortened V by 0 bases and J by 6 bases, and 13 bases separated the two germline ends. CDR1 GTSNPN and CDR2 SVGIG come from the germline V gene (reference sequence). These data belong to a study of OX40 agonist ivuxolimab in advanced cancers. Study in general: Patients were infused with ivuxolimab every 2 weeks at 0.01 to 10 mg/kg.

Sequencing was performed with immunoSEQ multiplex PCR; in TCRdb, only in-frame clones are kept and a portion is missing. The sample carries about 64,000 clones, 75% to 95% recorded once. Regarding the study as a whole: Also showing low normalized T-cell clonal expansion were some of the nonresponders. Expansion of clones was among the lowest in partial responders at 0.1-3.0 mg/kg.

The receptor comes from an adult with an advanced solid tumor such as melanoma, head and neck, liver or kidney cancer. V is TRBV30 and J is TRBJ2-3; D may be TRBD1 (6 bases). This sample comprised CD4+ or CD8+ T cells sorted from blood, obtained in a trial of the OX40 agonist ivuxolimab. The CDR3 region has the DNA TGTGCCTGGAGTGTAGCAGGGGCAGGGGATACGCAGTATTTT. As protein: CAWSVAGAGDTQYF.